The present T cell receptor (beta chain) was sequenced within a study of tumor-infiltrating lymphocytes in oesophageal squamous cell carcinoma. The CDR3 has 13 amino acids. The junction had 1 base not matched to a gene; V was cut back by 3 bases and J by 5 bases. Per the germline V gene, CDR1 is SGHTA and CDR2 is FQGNSA. TCRdb processed the PCR reads anew with MiXCR; each CDR3 protein has one entry. The profile covers some 14,000 distinct CDR3 sequences, with about 53% appearing a single time and 15% to 20% taken by the ten largest. The chain joins TRBV7-2 to TRBJ2-3; 8 positions match TRBD1. The receptor comes from a male donor with esophageal squamous cell carcinoma. The sample consisted of esophageal tumor tissue. The CDR3 coding sequence is TGTGCCAGCAGCTTCGACAGGGGAGATACGCAGTATTTT. Translated: CASSFDRGDTQYF.